The clone carrying this T cell receptor (beta chain) was observed once. Its matching antigen is unknown. Germline loops: CDR1 MNHEY, CDR2 SVGAGI. Germline trimming cut 8 bases from V and 5 bases from J; bases unmatched to any gene: 1. CDR3 length equals 12 residues. The data were obtained in a study of cytomegalovirus exposure and HLA in healthy donors. Study context: In an early release, HLA-typed donors contributed about 79 million unique TCR sequences. Whole-study results and caveats: According to the study, 160 or so TCR beta chains were cytomegalovirus-associated. Previous analysis showed most TCR beta V segments were productive about 90% or about 30% of the time.

Primers: 60 Vbeta forward and 13 Jbeta reverse. Only in-frame clones appear in the TCRdb table, and some are missing; sequencing was by immunoSEQ multiplex PCR. The repertoire includes tens of thousands of clones, 60% to 80% of them detected once, and 6.2% sits in the top ten. This receptor was identified in a woman in her forties or fifties in good health and CMV-seropositive. V is TRBV6-5 and J is TRBJ1-5; 9 nucleotides line up with TRBD1. Sequencing was done on a sample of PBMCs. As DNA, the CDR3 is TGTGCCAGCGGGGACAGGGATCAGCCCCAGCATTTT. It translates to CASGDRDQPQHF.